Listed below are T cell receptor beta chains from one sample, sequenced in a study of T cells after yellow fever vaccination. TCRdb independently ran MiXCR on the 5' RACE reads; one entry per CDR3 protein. This table has around 120,000 distinct CDR3 sequences, about 15% appearing once. Sequenced here: CD8+ T cells sorted from PBMCs, sampled 5 days after the yellow fever booster vaccination. Receptors originate from a man between 18 and 35 years old who received the YFV17D yellow fever vaccine. Both conserved end residues are part of each CDR3. D genes are given only for firm matches. Size is stated for part of the rows, as once, few or many counts, or as a class when the clone is expanded.

j_call	d_call	v_call	clone_size	cdr3_aa	cdr3_nt
TRBJ2-3	TRBD2	TRBV2	few	CASSSSGGDQDTQYF	TGTGCCAGCAGTAGTAGCGGGGGGGATCAAGATACGCAGTATTTT
TRBJ2-5	.	TRBV19	.	CASSIYGNQETQYF	TGTGCCAGTAGTATTTACGGGAATCAAGAGACCCAGTACTTC
TRBJ1-2	TRBD1	TRBV6-5	.	CASSYRRTGGLVEDGYTF	TGTGCCAGCAGTTACCGCCGGACAGGGGGCTTGGTTGAAGATGGCTACACCTTC
TRBJ1-2	TRBD1	TRBV4-2	few	CASSHRAGWTGEDGYTF	TGTGCCAGCAGCCATCGCGCGGGCTGGACAGGGGAGGATGGCTACACCTTC
TRBJ1-1	.	TRBV7-4	few	CASSLDQGDTEAFF	TGTGCCAGCAGCTTAGATCAGGGAGACACTGAAGCTTTCTTT
TRBJ2-3	.	TRBV12-3/TRBV12-4	.	CASSLSPGDTNTDTQYF	TGTGCCAGCAGTTTAAGTCCCGGGGACACCAACACAGATACGCAGTATTTT
TRBJ2-7	TRBD2	TRBV15	.	CATSGGAGGHEQYF	TGTGCCACCAGCGGGGGAGCGGGGGGCCACGAGCAGTACTTC
TRBJ1-6	.	TRBV5-5	.	CASSPAGFHSPLHF	TGTGCCAGCAGCCCGGCAGGGTTCCACTCACCCCTCCACTTT
TRBJ2-6	.	TRBV20-1	few	CSARGRTEASGANVLTF	TGCAGTGCTAGAGGGCGGACAGAGGCGTCAGGGGCCAACGTCCTGACTTTC
TRBJ2-1	.	TRBV18	few	CASSPGTYNEQFF	TGTGCCAGCTCACCGGGAACTTATAATGAGCAGTTCTTC
TRBJ1-1	.	TRBV5-1	few	CASSPNQGHGAFF	TGCGCCAGCAGCCCAAATCAGGGTCACGGAGCTTTCTTT
TRBJ2-6	.	TRBV7-9	.	CASSPETTFGANVLTF	TGTGCCAGCAGCCCTGAAACCACGTTTGGGGCCAACGTCCTGACTTTC
TRBJ2-3	.	TRBV11-2	.	CASSLDVGSPPLPPRPTDTQYF	TGTGCCAGCAGCTTAGACGTTGGCAGCCCTCCGCTCCCCCCTAGGCCTACAGATACGCAGTATTTT
TRBJ2-7	.	TRBV6-2/TRBV6-3	.	CASSKTGTLLLYEQYF	TGTGCCAGCAGTAAAACCGGGACACTCCTGCTCTACGAGCAGTACTTC
TRBJ2-3	TRBD2	TRBV5-6	few	CASRPYPRGGTDTQYF	TGTGCCAGCCGGCCTTATCCGCGGGGGGGCACAGATACGCAGTATTTT
TRBJ1-5	.	TRBV12-5	.	CASAAEGNPYQPQHF	TGTGCTAGTGCCGCGGAAGGTAATCCTTATCAGCCCCAGCATTTT
TRBJ1-5	.	TRBV10-3	.	CAISDFGSLEPQHF	TGTGCCATCAGTGATTTTGGCAGTTTGGAGCCCCAGCATTTT
TRBJ1-1	.	TRBV6-1	few	CASSVRSGFRNTEAFF	TGTGCCAGCAGCGTACGTTCCGGGTTCCGGAACACTGAAGCTTTCTTT
TRBJ1-5	.	TRBV27	few	CASSFSGNQPQHF	TGTGCCAGCAGTTTTTCGGGTAATCAGCCCCAGCATTTT
TRBJ1-4	.	TRBV10-3	.	CAISRIYTLPGGEKLFF	TGTGCCATCAGTAGGATTTATACACTACCGGGGGGTGAAAAACTGTTTTTT
TRBJ1-6	.	TRBV4-1	few	CASSPGAYNSPLHF	TGCGCCAGCAGCCCAGGGGCTTACAATTCACCCCTCCACTTT
TRBJ2-5	.	TRBV3-1	many	CASSQEGRALQETQYF	TGTGCCAGCAGCCAAGAGGGCAGGGCTTTACAAGAGACCCAGTACTTC
TRBJ1-1	.	TRBV5-1	few	CASSASRRNTEAFF	TGCGCCAGCAGCGCCAGTCGGAGGAACACTGAAGCTTTCTTT
TRBJ2-1	TRBD1	TRBV9	few	CASSDGTGSYNEQFF	TGTGCCAGCAGCGACGGGACAGGGTCCTACAATGAGCAGTTCTTC
TRBJ2-1	.	TRBV7-9	many	CASSFVGAGDNEQFF	TGTGCCAGCAGCTTTGTGGGGGCCGGGGACAATGAGCAGTTCTTC
TRBJ2-3	.	TRBV12-3/TRBV12-4	few	CASSPGTTDTQYF	TGTGCCAGCAGCCCAGGGACCACAGATACGCAGTATTTT
TRBJ2-1	TRBD1	TRBV3-1	.	CASEGASSYNEQFF	TGTGCCAGCGAGGGGGCCAGCTCCTACAATGAGCAGTTCTTC
TRBJ2-3	.	TRBV7-9	.	CASSSPRGAGTDTQYF	TGTGCCAGCAGTTCGCCCAGGGGGGCCGGCACAGATACGCAGTATTTT
TRBJ2-1	TRBD2	TRBV30	few	CAWSVIAGAYNEQFF	TGTGCCTGGAGTGTAATAGCGGGGGCCTACAATGAGCAGTTCTTC
TRBJ1-2	.	TRBV4-3	few	CASSHDDTWGGYTF	TGCGCCAGCAGCCATGACGACACTTGGGGTGGCTACACCTTC
TRBJ2-3	TRBD2	TRBV4-3	many	CASSQDILAGGYTDTQYF	TGCGCCAGCAGCCAAGATATCCTAGCGGGGGGATACACAGATACGCAGTATTTT
TRBJ1-5	.	TRBV19	few	CASAQGNQPQHF	TGTGCCAGCGCGCAGGGCAATCAGCCCCAGCATTTT
TRBJ2-1	TRBD2	TRBV7-6	.	CASSLVVAGGYNEQFF	TGTGCCAGCAGCTTAGTAGTTGCGGGGGGTTACAATGAGCAGTTCTTC
TRBJ2-2	.	TRBV29-1	many	CSVAEGVAGELFF	TGCAGCGTAGCCGAAGGGGTGGCCGGGGAGCTGTTTTTT
TRBJ1-4	TRBD1	TRBV4-1	.	CASSPRQGVRSHGEKLFF	TGCGCCAGCAGCCCCCGACAGGGGGTAAGGTCGCATGGAGAAAAACTGTTTTTT
TRBJ2-5	TRBD1	TRBV29-1	few	CSVGQGLSQETQYF	TGCAGCGTGGGACAGGGCCTCAGCCAAGAGACCCAGTACTTC
TRBJ2-4	TRBD1	TRBV11-2	many	CASSFVGQGRNIQYF	TGTGCCAGCAGCTTCGTTGGACAGGGGCGAAACATTCAGTACTTC
TRBJ2-7	.	TRBV4-2	.	CASSQEAGSSSYEQYF	TGTGCCAGCAGCCAAGAGGCCGGTTCCAGCTCCTACGAGCAGTACTTC
TRBJ2-1	TRBD2	TRBV29-1	.	CSVEEGRGGPNEQFF	TGCAGCGTTGAAGAGGGGCGGGGGGGCCCGAATGAGCAGTTCTTC
TRBJ2-2	.	TRBV20-1	.	CSARDGGELFF	TGCAGTGCTAGAGATGGCGGGGAGCTGTTTTTT
TRBJ2-3	.	TRBV4-3	few	CASSQDGVSSDTQYF	TGCGCCAGCAGCCAAGACGGGGTTTCGTCTGATACGCAGTATTTT
TRBJ2-3	.	TRBV6-4	many	CASSDKTGSGTDTQYF	TGTGCCAGCAGTGACAAAACAGGGAGCGGCACAGATACGCAGTATTTT
TRBJ2-1	.	TRBV6-4	.	CASSDSGVGNEQFF	TGTGCCAGCAGTGACTCTGGTGTTGGCAATGAGCAGTTCTTC